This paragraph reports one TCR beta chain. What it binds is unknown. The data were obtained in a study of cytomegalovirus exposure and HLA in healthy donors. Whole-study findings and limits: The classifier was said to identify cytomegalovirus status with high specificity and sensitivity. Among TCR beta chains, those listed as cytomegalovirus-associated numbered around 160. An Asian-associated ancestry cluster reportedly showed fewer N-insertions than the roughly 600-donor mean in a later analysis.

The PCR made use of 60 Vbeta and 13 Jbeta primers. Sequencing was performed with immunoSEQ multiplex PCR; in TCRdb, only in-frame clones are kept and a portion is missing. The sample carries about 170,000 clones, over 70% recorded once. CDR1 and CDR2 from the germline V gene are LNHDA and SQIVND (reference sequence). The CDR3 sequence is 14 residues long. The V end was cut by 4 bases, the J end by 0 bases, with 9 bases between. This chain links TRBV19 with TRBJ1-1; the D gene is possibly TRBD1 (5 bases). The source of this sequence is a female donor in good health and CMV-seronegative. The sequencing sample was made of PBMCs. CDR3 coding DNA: TGTGCCAGTAGTAAACAGGAGATGAACACTGAAGCTTTCTTT. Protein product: CASSKQEMNTEAFF.